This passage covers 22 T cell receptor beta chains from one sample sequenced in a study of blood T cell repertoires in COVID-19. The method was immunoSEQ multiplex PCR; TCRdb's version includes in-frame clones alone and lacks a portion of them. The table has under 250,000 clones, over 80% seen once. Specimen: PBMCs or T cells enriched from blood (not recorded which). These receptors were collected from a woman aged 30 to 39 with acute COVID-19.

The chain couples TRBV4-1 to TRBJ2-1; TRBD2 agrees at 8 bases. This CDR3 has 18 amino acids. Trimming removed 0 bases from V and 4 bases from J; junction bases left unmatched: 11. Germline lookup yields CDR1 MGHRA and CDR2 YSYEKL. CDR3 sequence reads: CASSQDPGAGGSYNEQFF. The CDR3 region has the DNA TGCGCCAGCAGCCAAGATCCCGGCGCGGGGGGAAGTTACAATGAGCAGTTCTTC.

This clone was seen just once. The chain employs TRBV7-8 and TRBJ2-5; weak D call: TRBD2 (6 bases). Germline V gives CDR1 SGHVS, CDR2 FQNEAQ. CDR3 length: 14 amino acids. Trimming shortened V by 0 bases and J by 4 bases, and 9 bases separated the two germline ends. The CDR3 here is CASSLAGGGETQYF. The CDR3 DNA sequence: TGTGCCAGCAGCTTAGCGGGGGGAGGAGAGACCCAGTACTTC.

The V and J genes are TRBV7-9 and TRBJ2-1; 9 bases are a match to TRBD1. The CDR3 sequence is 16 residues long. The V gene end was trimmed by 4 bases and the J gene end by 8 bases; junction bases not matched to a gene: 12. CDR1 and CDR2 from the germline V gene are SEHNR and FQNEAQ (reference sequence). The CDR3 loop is CASSSQGGQGFHEQFF. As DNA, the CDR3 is TGTGCCAGCAGCTCCCAGGGGGGACAGGGTTTCCATGAGCAGTTCTTC. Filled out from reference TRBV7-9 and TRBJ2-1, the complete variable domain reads DTGVSQNPRHKITKRGQNVTFRCDPISEHNRLYWYRQTLGQGPEFLTYFQNEAQLEKSRLLSDRFSAERPKGSFSTLEIQRTEQGDSAMYLCASSSQGGQGFHEQFFGPGTRLTVL.

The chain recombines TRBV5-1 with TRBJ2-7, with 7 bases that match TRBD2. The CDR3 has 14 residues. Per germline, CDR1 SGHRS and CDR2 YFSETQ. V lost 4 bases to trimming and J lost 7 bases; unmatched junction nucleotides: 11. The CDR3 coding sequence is TGCGCCAGCAGCCGGTCAAGTGGGGAGGGAGAGCAGTACTTC. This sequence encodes CASSRSSGEGEQYF.

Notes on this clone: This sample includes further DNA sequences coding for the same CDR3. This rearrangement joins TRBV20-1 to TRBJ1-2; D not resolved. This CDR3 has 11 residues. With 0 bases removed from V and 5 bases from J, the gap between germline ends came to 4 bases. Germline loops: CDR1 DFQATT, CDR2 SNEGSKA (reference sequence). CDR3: CSARDLYGYTF. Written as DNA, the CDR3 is TGCAGTGCTAGAGATCTTTATGGCTACACCTTC.

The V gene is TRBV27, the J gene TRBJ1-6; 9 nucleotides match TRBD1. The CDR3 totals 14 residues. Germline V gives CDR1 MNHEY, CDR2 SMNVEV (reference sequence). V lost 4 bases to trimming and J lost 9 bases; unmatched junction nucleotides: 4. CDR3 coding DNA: TGTGCCAGCAGTTCAGGGGGACAGGGTTCACCCCTCCACTTT. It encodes CASSSGGQGSPLHF.

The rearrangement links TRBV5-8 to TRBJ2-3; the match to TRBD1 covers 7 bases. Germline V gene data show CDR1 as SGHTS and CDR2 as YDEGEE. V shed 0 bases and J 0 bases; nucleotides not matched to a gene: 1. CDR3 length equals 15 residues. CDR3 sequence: CASSLGQGSTDTQYF. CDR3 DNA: TGTGCCAGCAGCTTGGGACAGGGCAGCACAGATACGCAGTATTTT.

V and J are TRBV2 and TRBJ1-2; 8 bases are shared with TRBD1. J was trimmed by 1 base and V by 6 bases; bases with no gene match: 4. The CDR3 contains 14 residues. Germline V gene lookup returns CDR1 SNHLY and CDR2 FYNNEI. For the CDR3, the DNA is TGTGCCAGCAGAACTACAGGGGGTAACTATGGCTACACCTTC. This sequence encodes CASRTTGGNYGYTF.

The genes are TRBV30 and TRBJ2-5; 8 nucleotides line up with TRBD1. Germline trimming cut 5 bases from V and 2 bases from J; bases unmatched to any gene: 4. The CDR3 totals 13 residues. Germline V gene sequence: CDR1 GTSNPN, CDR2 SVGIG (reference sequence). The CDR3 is CAWEQGVQETQYF. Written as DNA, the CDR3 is TGTGCCTGGGAACAGGGGGTACAAGAGACCCAGTACTTC.

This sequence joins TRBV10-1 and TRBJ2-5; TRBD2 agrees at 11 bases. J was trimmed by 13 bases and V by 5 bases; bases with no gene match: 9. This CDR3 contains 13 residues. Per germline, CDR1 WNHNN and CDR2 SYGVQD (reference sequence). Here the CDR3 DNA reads TGCGCCAGCAGTCCCGGGACTAGCGGCCCCAGGTACTTC. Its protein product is CASSPGTSGPRYF.

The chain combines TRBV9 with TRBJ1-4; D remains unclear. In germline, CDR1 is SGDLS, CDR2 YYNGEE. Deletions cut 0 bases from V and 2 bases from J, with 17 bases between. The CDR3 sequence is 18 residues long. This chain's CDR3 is CASSVGPSSGSTNEKLFF. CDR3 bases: TGTGCCAGCAGCGTAGGCCCCTCCTCCGGGTCGACTAATGAAAAACTGTTTTTT.

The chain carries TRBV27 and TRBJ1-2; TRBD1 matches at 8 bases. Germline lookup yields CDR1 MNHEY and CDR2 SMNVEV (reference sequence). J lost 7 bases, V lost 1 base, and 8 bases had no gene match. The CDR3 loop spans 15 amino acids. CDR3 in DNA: TGTGCCAGCAGTTTATTCGGGACAGGTCCCCGTGGCTACACCTTC. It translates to CASSLFGTGPRGYTF.

CDR3: CASSHRGDSGNTIYF. The CDR3 DNA follows: TGTGCCAGCAGCCACAGGGGGGACTCTGGAAACACCATATATTTT. The chain joins TRBV7-9 to TRBJ1-3; TRBD1 matches 8 bases. With V trimmed by 5 bases and J by 0 bases, 3 bases remained unmatched. The CDR3 spans 15 residues. CDR1 is SEHNR and CDR2 is FQNEAQ in the germline V gene (reference sequence). The entire variable domain, with the rest obtained from reference TRBV7-9 and TRBJ1-3, is as follows: DTGVSQNPRHKITKRGQNVTFRCDPISEHNRLYWYRQTLGQGPEFLTYFQNEAQLEKSRLLSDRFSAERPKGSFSTLEIQRTEQGDSAMYLCASSHRGDSGNTIYFGEGSWLTVV.

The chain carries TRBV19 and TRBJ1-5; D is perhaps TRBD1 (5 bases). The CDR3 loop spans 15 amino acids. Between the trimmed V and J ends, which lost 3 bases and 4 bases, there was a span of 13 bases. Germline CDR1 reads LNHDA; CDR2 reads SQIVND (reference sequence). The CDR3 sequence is CASSIKDSWNQPQHF. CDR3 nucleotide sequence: TGTGCCAGTAGTATTAAAGACAGCTGGAATCAGCCCCAGCATTTT.

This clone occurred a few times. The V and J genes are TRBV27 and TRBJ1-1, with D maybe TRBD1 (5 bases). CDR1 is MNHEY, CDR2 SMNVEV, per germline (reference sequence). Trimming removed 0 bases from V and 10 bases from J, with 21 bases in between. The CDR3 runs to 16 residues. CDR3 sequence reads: CASSLSRRAPGAVAFF. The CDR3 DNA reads TGTGCCAGCAGTTTATCGAGGAGGGCGCCCGGGGCGGTAGCTTTCTTT.

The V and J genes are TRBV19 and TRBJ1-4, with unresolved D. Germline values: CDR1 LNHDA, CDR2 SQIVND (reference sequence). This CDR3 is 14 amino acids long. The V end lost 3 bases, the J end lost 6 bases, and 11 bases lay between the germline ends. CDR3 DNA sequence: TGTGCCAGTAGTATCGGTCGCAGGCATGAAAAACTGTTTTTT. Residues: CASSIGRRHEKLFF.

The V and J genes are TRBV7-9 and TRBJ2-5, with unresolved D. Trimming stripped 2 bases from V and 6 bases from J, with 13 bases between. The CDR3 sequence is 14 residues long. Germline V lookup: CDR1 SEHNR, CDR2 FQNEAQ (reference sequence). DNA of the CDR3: TGTGCCAGCAGCTTAATACAGATCACGAAGACCCAGTACTTC. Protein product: CASSLIQITKTQYF.

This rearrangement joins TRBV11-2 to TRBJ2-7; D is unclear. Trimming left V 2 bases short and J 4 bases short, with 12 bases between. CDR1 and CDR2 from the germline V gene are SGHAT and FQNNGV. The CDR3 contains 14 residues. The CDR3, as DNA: TGTGCCAGCAGCTTATTAGCAACTGGATACGAGCAGTACTTC. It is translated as CASSLLATGYEQYF.

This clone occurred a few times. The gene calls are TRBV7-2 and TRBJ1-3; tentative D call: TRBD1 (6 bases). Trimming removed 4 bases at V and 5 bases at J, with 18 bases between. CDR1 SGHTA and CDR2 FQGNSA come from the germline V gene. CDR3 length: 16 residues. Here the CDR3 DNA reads TGTGCCAGCAGCTCCCATCCTGACAGGAGGCGAAACACCATATATTTT. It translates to CASSSHPDRRRNTIYF. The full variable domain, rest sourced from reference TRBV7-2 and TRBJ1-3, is GAGVSQSPSNKVTEKGKDVELRCDPISGHTALYWYRQSLGQGLEFLIYFQGNSAPDKSGLPSDRFSAERTGGSVSTLTIQRTQQEDSAVYLCASSSHPDRRRNTIYFGEGSWLTVV.

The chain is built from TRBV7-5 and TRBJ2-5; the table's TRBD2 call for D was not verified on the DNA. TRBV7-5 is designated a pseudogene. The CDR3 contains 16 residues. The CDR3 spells CARSLPRTSGGKTQYF. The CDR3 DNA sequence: TGTGCCAGAAGCTTACCCCGGACTAGCGGGGGGAAGACCCAGTACTTC.

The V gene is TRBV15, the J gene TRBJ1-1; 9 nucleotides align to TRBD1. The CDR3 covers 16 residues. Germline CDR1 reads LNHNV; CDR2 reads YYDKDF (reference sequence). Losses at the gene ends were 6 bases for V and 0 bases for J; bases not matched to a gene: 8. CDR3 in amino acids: CATSRTGDPMNTEAFF. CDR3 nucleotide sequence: TGTGCCACCAGTCGGACAGGGGACCCTATGAACACTGAAGCTTTCTTT.

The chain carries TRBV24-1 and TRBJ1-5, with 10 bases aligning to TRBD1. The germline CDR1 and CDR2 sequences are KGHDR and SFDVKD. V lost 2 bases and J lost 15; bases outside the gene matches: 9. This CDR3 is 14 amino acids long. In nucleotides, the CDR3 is TGTGCCACCAGTGATTCCTATGGGACAGGGGAATGGCATTTT. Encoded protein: CATSDSYGTGEWHF.